A selection of T cell receptor beta chains follows, all from one sample in a study of shared clonotypes between healthy human individuals. Here immunoSEQ multiplex PCR was the method, and the copy in TCRdb shows in-frame clones only, minus some. The table records around 1.4 million clones, roughly 98.5% of them present only once. Sample: naive CD4+ T cells sorted from blood. These receptors originate from a man younger than 45 in good health. CDR3s include the opening cysteine and the closing phenylalanine or tryptophan. Fields, in order: V gene, clone size, J gene, CDR3 protein. Where a row states a size, it is once, few, many or the class of an expanded clone; other rows omit it.

TRBV4-1	-	TRBJ2-7	CASSLGRDVSEQYF
TRBV5-1	-	TRBJ2-5	CASSISSGRAWETQYF
TRBV19	-	TRBJ1-4	CASSRNRDLREKLFF
TRBV27	-	TRBJ2-1	CASQRGAYNEQFF
TRBV20-1	-	TRBJ2-2	CSAKGAGELFF
TRBV28	once	TRBJ1-2	CASSFSSYGYTF
TRBV5-1	-	TRBJ2-1	CASSPGQSMWFF
TRBV18	-	TRBJ2-7	CASSGTGAPYEQYF
TRBV19	-	TRBJ1-2	CASSTPRGYTF
TRBV5-5	once	TRBJ2-1	CASSFGTSGYNEQFF
TRBV5-1	-	TRBJ2-2	CASSAHRGQTNTGELFF
TRBV6-1	-	TRBJ2-3	CASSVVRGGFRNTQYF
TRBV9	-	TRBJ2-7	CASSVATGFYEQYF
TRBV28	once	TRBJ2-7	CASTLAGAPTYEQYF
TRBV7-8	-	TRBJ2-1	CASSSQGAMINEQFF
TRBV18	-	TRBJ2-7	CASSQREDYEQYF
TRBV29-1	-	TRBJ2-7	CSVNGPTYEQYF
TRBV7-2	-	TRBJ2-7	CASSFTGSSYEQYF
TRBV20-1	-	TRBJ2-7	CSASGRYEQYF
TRBV11-2	-	TRBJ1-1	CASSLGLSGTEAFF
TRBV19	-	TRBJ1-4	CATGGSRATNEKLFF
TRBV7-9	-	TRBJ1-1	CASSLTGGGLISVNTEAFF
TRBV11-2	-	TRBJ1-2	CASSSNRQSHNYGYTF
TRBV21-1	once	TRBJ1-3	CASSKGGQCSGNTIYF
TRBV7-3	-	TRBJ2-2	CASSSSGQGASGELFF
TRBV7-4	-	TRBJ1-1	CASSFRDRGTEAFF
TRBV5-6	once	TRBJ1-5	CASSLGPGGLSNQPQHF
TRBV4-2	-	TRBJ2-1	CASSPTYEESSYNEQFF
TRBV27	once	TRBJ2-7	CASSFTESSNEQYF
TRBV5-6	-	TRBJ2-1	CASSQPGAEVNEQFF
TRBV9	-	TRBJ2-1	CASSVAGFNEQFF
TRBV9	-	TRBJ2-1	CASSVEGGLKGHEQFF
TRBV28	-	TRBJ1-5	CASRKTGDNQPQHF
TRBV9	once	TRBJ2-2	CASSVVSSGLTAGELFF
TRBV5-6	-	TRBJ1-1	CASSFIAGEAFF
TRBV29-1	once	TRBJ2-7	CSVVESYEQYF
TRBV19	-	TRBJ2-1	CASSGGRVNNEQFF
TRBV30	-	TRBJ1-5	CAWSVGLERLDSNQPQHF
TRBV20-1	-	TRBJ2-5	CSGQVEETQYF
TRBV6-1	-	TRBJ2-1	CASKVGLAGYEQFF
TRBV30	-	TRBJ2-2	CASTWAGGHTGELFF
TRBV6-1	-	TRBJ1-2	CASSDVDYGYTF
TRBV4-3	-	TRBJ2-5	CASSQALAGGSQETQYF
TRBV28	-	TRBJ1-2	CASSLVPAGPDGYTF